This record looks at one T cell receptor (beta chain) sequence and its context. The protocol was immunoSEQ multiplex PCR, while the TCRdb copy is restricted to in-frame clones and leaves out a portion. Of roughly 160,000 clones in the sample, roughly four fifths were seen once. The data stem from a study of blood T cell repertoires in COVID-19. Deletions cut 2 bases from V and 7 bases from J, with 12 bases between. Looked up from germline, CDR1 is MDHEN and CDR2 is SYDVKM. This CDR3 spans 15 amino acids. The origin of this receptor is a middle-aged man who had recovered from COVID-19. Sample: PBMCs or T cells enriched from blood (not recorded which). The J gene is TRBJ1-6, the V gene TRBV28; maybe TRBD1 (5 bases). The CDR3 spells CASSLRPGKNSPLHF. DNA for the CDR3: TGTGCCAGCAGTTTACGCCCAGGGAAGAATTCACCCCTCCACTTT.